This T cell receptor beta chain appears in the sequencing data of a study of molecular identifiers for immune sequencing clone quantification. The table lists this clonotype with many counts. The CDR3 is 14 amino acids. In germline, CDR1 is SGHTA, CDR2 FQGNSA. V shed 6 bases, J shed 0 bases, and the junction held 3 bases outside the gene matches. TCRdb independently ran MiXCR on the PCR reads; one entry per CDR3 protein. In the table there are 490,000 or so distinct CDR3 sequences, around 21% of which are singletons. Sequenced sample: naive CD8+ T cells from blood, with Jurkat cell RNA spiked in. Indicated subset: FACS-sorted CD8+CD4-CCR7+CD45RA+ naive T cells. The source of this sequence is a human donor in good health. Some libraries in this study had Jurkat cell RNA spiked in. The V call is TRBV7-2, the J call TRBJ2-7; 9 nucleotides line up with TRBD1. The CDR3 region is CASRPTGGSYEQYF. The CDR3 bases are TGTGCCAGCAGGCCGACAGGGGGCTCCTACGAGCAGTACTTC.